The 21 T cell receptor beta chains below come from one sample, sequenced in a study of blood T cells in healthy people across ages. A second PCR of roughly 7 to 11 cycles used a sample-barcoded 5' primer and a J-beta primer mix. In TCRdb, the 5' RACE reads were re-called with MiXCR into one record per CDR3 protein. The sample holds 550,000 to 650,000 distinct CDR3 sequences, roughly 31% seen once. The specimen sequenced was blood. These receptor sequences come from a woman aged 80 or over in good health.

This clonotype appeared a few times. The rearrangement joins TRBV12-3 or TRBV12-4 to TRBJ1-1; D perhaps matches TRBD1 (5 bases). The CDR3 covers 17 residues. With 5 bases removed from V and 0 bases from J, the gap between germline ends came to 19 bases. CDR3 protein: CASSGYVVGPMNTEAFF. As DNA, the CDR3 is TGTGCCAGCAGTGGATATGTTGTGGGGCCCATGAACACTGAAGCTTTCTTT.

The V gene is TRBV12-3 or TRBV12-4, the J gene TRBJ2-5, with D possibly being TRBD1 (5 bases). Trimming pared 1 base from V and 10 bases from J, leaving 7 bases between. This CDR3 has 11 amino acids. The CDR3 DNA sequence: TGTGCCAGCAGTTTAGAGGGGATCCAGTACTTC. Translation gives CASSLEGIQYF.

V and J are TRBV3-1 and TRBJ2-2, with a possible D match to TRBD2 (5 bases). The CDR3 is 14 amino acids. The germline V and J ends were trimmed by 4 bases and 6 bases, with 12 bases remaining between them. Germline V gene data show CDR1 as LGHDT and CDR2 as YNNKEL (reference sequence). CDR3 nucleotide sequence: TGTGCCAGCAGCCTCGGACTGTCTCCCGGGGAGCTGTTTTTT. Translating it yields CASSLGLSPGELFF.

This sequence joins TRBV29-1 and TRBJ2-3; D gene ambiguous. The germline gives CDR1 SQVTM, CDR2 ANQGSEA. The V gene lost 6 bases and the J gene lost 4 bases, with 14 bases spanning the gap. The CDR3 totals 13 residues. The CDR3 loop is CSVPWGPADTQYF. As DNA, the CDR3 is TGCAGCGTGCCCTGGGGTCCAGCAGATACGCAGTATTTT.

Concerning this clonotype itself: Just one base apart from a much larger clone, this may be a read error. The V and J genes are TRBV30 and TRBJ2-7, with D unclear. CDR1 is GTSNPN, CDR2 SVGIG, per germline (reference sequence). The CDR3 is 13 amino acids. Trimming stripped 2 bases from V and 6 bases from J, with 14 bases between. CDR3 in DNA: TGTGCCTGGAGTTCAGGCCTCCAATGCGAGCAGTACTTC. This gives the protein CAWSSGLQCEQYF.

The chain employs TRBV3-1 and TRBJ1-2; D perhaps matches TRBD1 (6 bases). There are 13 residues in the CDR3. Trimming left V 4 bases short and J 8 bases short, with 14 bases between. CDR1 is LGHDT and CDR2 is YNNKEL in the germline V gene (reference sequence). This chain's CDR3 is CASSPPGVPGYTF. In DNA, the CDR3 is TGTGCCAGCAGCCCCCCAGGGGTCCCAGGCTACACCTTC.

This clonotype showed up many times. V usage is TRBV12-3 or TRBV12-4 and J usage is TRBJ2-1; the D is unclear. V was clipped by 4 bases and J by 10 bases, with 14 bases between them. This CDR3 is 13 amino acids long. DNA of the CDR3: TGTGCCAGCAGTTCCCCCTGGGCCCAAGAGCAGTTCTTC. Its protein product is CASSSPWAQEQFF.

This clonotype showed up many times. The chain carries TRBV6-5 and TRBJ2-7; D not certain. Trimming removed 7 bases at V and 2 bases at J, with 15 bases between. Germline lookup yields CDR1 MNHEY and CDR2 SVGAGI. The CDR3 consists of 14 residues. The CDR3 nucleotides are TGTGCCAGCAAGCTCCGGGTCTCCACCTACGAGCAGTACTTC. Residues: CASKLRVSTYEQYF.

This clonotype has a single count. The chain couples TRBV5-6 to TRBJ2-3; 9 bases fit TRBD2. Germline CDR1 is SGHDT and CDR2 is YYEEEE. V shed 0 bases and J 4 bases; nucleotides not matched to a gene: 6. This CDR3 is 16 amino acids long. The CDR3 protein is CASSLGVAGVADTQYF. The DNA of the CDR3 is TGTGCCAGCAGCTTGGGGGTAGCGGGAGTGGCAGATACGCAGTATTTT.

This clonotype was picked up many times. It may be a read error: a sequence one base away is much more abundant. This sequence joins TRBV5-1 and TRBJ2-2, with 10 bases that match TRBD2. The CDR3 loop spans 17 amino acids. Germline CDR1 and CDR2: SGHRS and YFSETQ. The DNA of the CDR3 is TGCGCCAGCAGCTTGGTGAAAGCGGGGGGGCCGGCCGGGGAGCGGTTTTTT. This sequence encodes CASSLVKAGGPAGERFF.

For this clonotype: This may arise from a read error, as a much more abundant clone is one base away. The J gene is TRBJ1-2, the V gene TRBV7-6; TRBD1 matches 8 bases. J was trimmed by 7 bases and V by 5 bases; bases with no gene match: 9. This CDR3 comprises 14 residues. Per the germline V gene, CDR1 is SGHVS and CDR2 is FNYEAQ. CDR3 DNA sequence: TGTGCCAGCAGCGCAACGACAGGGGTTAGTGGCTACACCTTC. Its protein is CASSATTGVSGYTF.

This clonotype was detected ten times or more. V usage is TRBV2 and J usage is TRBJ1-2; maybe TRBD1 (5 bases). Germline CDR1 SNHLY, CDR2 FYNNEI. Deletions cut 0 bases from V and 6 bases from J, with 14 bases between. The CDR3 covers 15 residues. This chain's CDR3 is CASSEAGLSPDGYTF. The CDR3 bases are TGTGCCAGCAGTGAAGCGGGACTTTCACCCGATGGCTACACCTTC.

Comment on this clonotype: Since a much larger clone is just one base distant, this may be a read error. The rearrangement uses TRBV6-5 and TRBJ1-6, with D unclear. Germline CDR1 MNHEY, CDR2 SVGAGI. Trimming removed 4 bases at V and 11 bases at J, with 12 bases between. The CDR3 extends over 13 amino acids. The CDR3 DNA follows: TGTGCCAGCAGTTCCCGGACCGCCGCACCCCTCCACTTT. Protein product: CASSSRTAAPLHF.

The chain has TRBV30 and TRBJ1-1; 10 bases are a match to TRBD1. Germline CDR1 is GTSNPN and CDR2 is SVGIG (reference sequence). V dropped 1 base and J dropped 3; count of bases not matched to a gene: 5. This CDR3 has 15 amino acids. The CDR3 reads CAWSASGTGDTEAFF. In DNA, the CDR3 is TGTGCCTGGAGTGCCTCCGGGACAGGGGACACTGAAGCTTTCTTT.

This clonotype was detected many times. V is TRBV20-1 and J is TRBJ2-1; 11 bases match TRBD1. CDR3 length: 19 residues. In germline, CDR1 is DFQATT, CDR2 SNEGSKA (reference sequence). V lost 6 bases, J lost 0 bases, and 16 bases stayed unmatched. CDR3 bases: TGCAGTGCCCCAAATCTGGACAGGGGGCCCGGAATCTCCTACAATGAGCAGTTCTTC. Its protein product is CSAPNLDRGPGISYNEQFF.

The rearrangement links TRBV6-4 to TRBJ1-5; unclear D gene. This CDR3 is built from 15 residues. V was shortened by 2 bases and J by 2 bases, with 10 bases between the two germline ends. In germline, CDR1 is MRHNA, CDR2 SNTAGT. The CDR3 is CASSDIPEGNQPQHF. The CDR3 nucleotides are TGTGCCAGCAGTGACATCCCGGAGGGCAATCAGCCCCAGCATTTT.

This clonotype was seen only a few times. The chain joins TRBV4-1 to TRBJ2-1, with D possibly matching TRBD2 (6 bases). Trimming took off 1 base at V and 0 bases at J, with 10 bases between the two ends. This CDR3 spans 16 amino acids. Germline CDR1 MGHRA, CDR2 YSYEKL. The CDR3 loop reads CASSQVYGSSYNEQFF. DNA for the CDR3: TGCGCCAGCAGCCAAGTGTACGGGAGCTCCTACAATGAGCAGTTCTTC.

A word on this clonotype: Relative to the germline gene, one junction end is altered; a read error may explain this. The V call is TRBV20-1, the J call TRBJ2-2; tentative D call: TRBD2 (5 bases). The CDR3 has 17 amino acids. CDR1 and CDR2 (germline): DFQATT, SNEGSKA (reference sequence). CDR3 sequence: CSARGPPESSNTGELCF. Here the CDR3 DNA reads TGCAGTGCTAGAGGCCCGCCGGAGAGCTCGAACACCGGGGAGCTGTGTTTT.

The V call is TRBV6-5, the J call TRBJ2-1; 8 bases agree with TRBD1. V dropped 4 bases and J dropped 8; count of bases not matched to a gene: 4. The CDR3 covers 13 residues. Germline CDR1 reads MNHEY; CDR2 reads SVGAGI. CDR3 amino acids: CASSFGQGYEQFF. The DNA of the CDR3 is TGTGCCAGCAGTTTCGGACAGGGCTATGAGCAGTTCTTC.

The chain links TRBV10-3 to TRBJ2-7; 11 bases map to TRBD2. V was pared by 4 bases and J by 0 bases, with 2 bases of the junction left unmatched. From germline, CDR1 is ENHRY and CDR2 SYGVKD. This CDR3 has 15 amino acids. The CDR3 sequence: CAISALAGDSYEQYF. The CDR3 coding sequence is TGTGCCATCAGTGCACTAGCGGGAGACTCCTACGAGCAGTACTTC.

This clonotype has a count of ten or more. The chain has TRBV28 and TRBJ2-7; 10 bases fit TRBD1. J gave up 4 bases and V 8 bases, and 5 bases lay outside the gene matches. The germline CDR1 and CDR2 sequences are MDHEN and SYDVKM. CDR3 length: 13 residues. In DNA, the CDR3 is TGTGCCAGCCTAAGACAGGGGGCGTACGAGCAGTACTTC. It encodes CASLRQGAYEQYF.